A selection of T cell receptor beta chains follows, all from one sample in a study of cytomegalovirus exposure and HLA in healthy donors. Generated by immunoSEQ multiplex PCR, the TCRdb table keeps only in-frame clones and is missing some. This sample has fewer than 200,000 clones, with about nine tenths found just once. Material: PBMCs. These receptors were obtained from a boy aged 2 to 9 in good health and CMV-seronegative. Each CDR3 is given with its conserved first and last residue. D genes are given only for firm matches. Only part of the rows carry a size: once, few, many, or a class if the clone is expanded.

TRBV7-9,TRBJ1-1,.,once,CSSRPSGSNTEAFF,TGTTCCAGCCGTCCGTCGGGGAGTAACACTGAAGCTTTCTTT
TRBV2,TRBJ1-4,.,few,CASLGRDEKLFF,TGTGCCAGCTTGGGGAGGGATGAAAAACTGTTTTTT
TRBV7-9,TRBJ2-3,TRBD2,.,CASSLEDSGRAVDADTQYF,TGTGCCAGCAGCTTAGAGGATAGCGGGAGGGCCGTTGACGCAGATACGCAGTATTTT
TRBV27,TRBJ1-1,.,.,CASSLRQENTEAFF,TGTGCCAGCAGTTTGAGACAGGAGAACACTGAAGCTTTCTTT
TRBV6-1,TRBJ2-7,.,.,CASSEAQNRAYEQYF,TGTGCCAGCAGTGAAGCGCAGAACAGGGCCTACGAGCAGTACTTC
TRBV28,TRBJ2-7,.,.,CASLSSWSYEQYF,TGTGCCAGCTTGTCCAGTTGGTCCTACGAGCAGTACTTC
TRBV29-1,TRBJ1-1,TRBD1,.,CSASTDRGNTEAFF,TGCAGCGCTTCTACGGACAGGGGAAACACTGAAGCTTTCTTT
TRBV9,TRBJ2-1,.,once,CASSVVNNEQFF,TGTGCCAGCAGCGTAGTAAACAATGAGCAGTTCTTC
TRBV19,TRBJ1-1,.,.,CASNGGNTEAFF,TGTGCCAGTAACGGTGGGAACACTGAAGCTTTCTTT
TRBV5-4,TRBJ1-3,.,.,CASSFRSSGNTIYF,TGTGCCAGCAGCTTCCGGAGCTCTGGAAACACCATATATTTT
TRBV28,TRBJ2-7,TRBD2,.,CASRSRGGGGGNEQYF,TGTGCCAGCAGATCTCGGGGGGGCGGGGGAGGGAACGAGCAGTACTTC
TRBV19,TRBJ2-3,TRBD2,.,CASSIGGFTDTQYF,TGTGCCAGTAGTATCGGGGGGTTCACAGATACGCAGTATTTT
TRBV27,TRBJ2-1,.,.,CASSFLQSQGANEQFF,TGTGCCAGCAGTTTTCTTCAGTCTCAAGGGGCAAATGAGCAGTTCTTC
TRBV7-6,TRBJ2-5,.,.,CASSLVEARETQYF,TGTGCCAGCAGCTTAGTTGAGGCTCGGGAGACCCAGTACTTC
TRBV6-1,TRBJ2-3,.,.,CASSEWLVADTQYF,TGTGCCAGCAGTGAATGGCTAGTAGCAGATACGCAGTATTTT
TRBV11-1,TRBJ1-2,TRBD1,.,CASSPPGQGNYGYTF,TGTGCCAGCAGCCCACCGGGACAGGGGAACTATGGCTACACCTTC
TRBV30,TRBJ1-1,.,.,CAWSLQPGNTEAFF,TGTGCCTGGAGTCTCCAGCCAGGGAACACTGAAGCTTTCTTT
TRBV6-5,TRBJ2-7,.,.,CASSKGSHEQYF,TGTGCCAGCAGTAAGGGGTCCCACGAGCAGTACTTC
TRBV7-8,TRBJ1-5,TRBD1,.,CASSWAGGNSNQPQHF,TGTGCCAGCAGCTGGGCAGGGGGGAATAGCAATCAGCCCCAGCATTTT
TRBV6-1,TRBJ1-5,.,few,CASSEAMGENQPQHF,TGTGCCAGCAGTGAGGCAATGGGAGAGAATCAGCCCCAGCATTTT
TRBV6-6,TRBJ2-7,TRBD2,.,CASSSGGGTYEQYF,TGTGCCAGCAGTTCTGGCGGGGGAACCTACGAGCAGTACTTC
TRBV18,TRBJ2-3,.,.,CASSPPITDTQYF,TGTGCCAGCTCACCACCTATCACAGATACGCAGTATTTT
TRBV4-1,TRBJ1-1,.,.,CASSQELSNTEAFF,TGCGCCAGCAGCCAAGAGTTAAGCAACACTGAAGCTTTCTTT
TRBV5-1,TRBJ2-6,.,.,CASSRGAGANVLTF,TGCGCCAGCAGCCGCGGGGCTGGGGCCAACGTCCTGACTTTC
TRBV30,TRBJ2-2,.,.,CAWSVRSPSGLLFF,TGTGCCTGGAGTGTACGGAGCCCCAGCGGGCTGCTGTTTTTT
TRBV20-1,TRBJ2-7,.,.,CSADFSYEQYF,TGCAGTGCAGACTTCTCCTACGAGCAGTACTTC
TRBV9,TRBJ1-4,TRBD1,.,CASSPGTGGLGEKLFF,TGTGCCAGCAGCCCCGGGACAGGGGGCTTGGGGGAAAAACTGTTTTTT
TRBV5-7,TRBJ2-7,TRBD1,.,CASIRGAGQGLHEQYF,TGTGCCAGCATACGTGGGGCGGGACAGGGGCTCCACGAGCAGTACTTC
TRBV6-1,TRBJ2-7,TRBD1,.,CASTSERGRFYEQYF,TGTGCCAGCACTAGTGAGAGGGGGCGATTCTACGAGCAGTACTTC
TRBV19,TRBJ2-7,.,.,CASSQTGPSYEQYF,TGTGCCAGTAGTCAGACAGGTCCCTCCTACGAGCAGTACTTC
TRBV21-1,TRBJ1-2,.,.,CASSKDPCGYTF,TGTGCCAGCAGCAAAGATCCGTGTGGCTACACCTTC
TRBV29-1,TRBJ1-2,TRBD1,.,CSVSTGGTYGYTF,TGCAGCGTTTCGACAGGGGGCACCTATGGCTACACCTTC
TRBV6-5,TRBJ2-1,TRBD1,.,CASSYGTGGEVNEQFF,TGTGCCAGCAGTTACGGGACAGGGGGCGAAGTCAATGAGCAGTTCTTC
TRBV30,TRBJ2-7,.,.,CACVWRDFYEQYF,TGTGCCTGCGTTTGGAGGGATTTTTACGAGCAGTACTTC
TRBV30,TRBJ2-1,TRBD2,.,CACGLAGGWNEQFF,TGTGCCTGCGGACTAGCGGGAGGGTGGAATGAGCAGTTCTTC
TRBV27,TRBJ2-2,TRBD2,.,CASRGLASTGELFF,TGCGCCAGCAGGGGACTAGCGTCGACCGGGGAGCTGTTTTTT
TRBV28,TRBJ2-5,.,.,CASSPGQLKETQYF,TGTGCCAGCAGTCCCGGACAGCTTAAAGAGACCCAGTACTTC
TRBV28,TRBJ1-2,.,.,CARWRGANYGYTF,TGTGCCAGATGGAGGGGAGCTAACTATGGCTACACCTTC
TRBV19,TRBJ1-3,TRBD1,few,CASSAQTGVRNTIYF,TGTGCCAGTAGTGCCCAAACAGGGGTGCGAAACACCATATATTTT
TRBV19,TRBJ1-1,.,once,CASIYGGTEAFF,TGTGCCAGTATATACGGCGGTACTGAAGCTTTCTTT
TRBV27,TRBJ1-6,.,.,CASTLSGGPLHF,TGTGCCAGCACTCTGAGCGGGGGACCCCTCCACTTT
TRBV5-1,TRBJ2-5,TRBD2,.,CASSLGGAGGLLWTQYF,TGCGCCAGCAGCTTGGGGGGAGCGGGGGGCCTCTTGTGGACCCAGTACTTC
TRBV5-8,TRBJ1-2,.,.,CASSATVKRTTKLNYGYTF,TGTGCCAGCAGCGCAACCGTGAAGAGGACTACCAAGCTAAACTATGGCTACACCTTC
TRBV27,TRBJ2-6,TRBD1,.,CASSQRGRDSGYSGANVLTF,TGTGCCAGCAGTCAAAGGGGTCGGGACAGCGGATACTCTGGGGCCAACGTCCTGACTTTC
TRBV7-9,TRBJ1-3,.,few,CASSPTTSSGNTIYF,TGTGCCAGCAGCCCTACGACTAGCTCTGGAAACACCATATATTTT
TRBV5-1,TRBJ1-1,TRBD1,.,CASSSWTGGGLNTEAFF,TGCGCCAGCAGCTCCTGGACAGGGGGGGGCCTGAACACTGAAGCTTTCTTT
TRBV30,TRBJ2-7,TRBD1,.,CAWSRDSPYEQYF,TGTGCCTGGAGTCGGGACAGTCCCTACGAGCAGTACTTC
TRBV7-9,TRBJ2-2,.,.,CASSWRGGELFF,TGTGCCAGCAGCTGGAGGGGTGGGGAGCTGTTTTTT
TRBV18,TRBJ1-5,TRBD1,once,CASSQGPKTGPNQPQHF,TGTGCCAGCTCACAGGGGCCCAAGACAGGGCCGAATCAGCCCCAGCATTTT
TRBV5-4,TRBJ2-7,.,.,CASSSPRGDIYEQYF,TGTGCCAGCAGCTCGCCTCGGGGGGACATCTACGAGCAGTACTTC
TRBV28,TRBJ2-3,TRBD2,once,CASSLQGDAGGPGADTQYF,TGTGCCAGCAGTTTACAAGGCGATGCGGGAGGGCCCGGGGCAGATACGCAGTATTTT
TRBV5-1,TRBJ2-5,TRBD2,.,CASSLAPSGGQETQYF,TGCGCCAGCAGCTTGGCTCCTAGCGGAGGCCAAGAGACCCAGTACTTC